This T cell receptor beta chain originates from a study of T cell repertoires in cytomegalovirus infection. As for the study in general: HLA-B-restricted CMV epitopes that are well studied, plus recently identified HLA-C-restricted ones, were used by the study. It can be stated that public TCR beta signatures indicated CMV infection as well as a matching HLA type. Study findings and constraints: Summed frequency of public TCR beta families distinguished CMV carriers with the relevant HLA. Clonotype analysis showed dominance of the ex vivo response by HLA-C-restricted CMV-specific TCR beta clonotypes.

As concerns this clonotype: The antigen remains unidentified.

MiXCR was run by TCRdb on the reads, yielding one entry per CDR3 protein. Among roughly 920,000 distinct CDR3 sequences listed, roughly 30% were seen once. Germline CDR1 is SGHTA and CDR2 is FQGNSA. Between the trimmed V and J ends, which lost 5 bases and 0 bases, there was a span of 12 bases. This CDR3 spans 15 amino acids. J is TRBJ2-3 and V is TRBV7-2, with unresolved D. Sequencing was performed on cultured CD8+ T cells from PBMCs, taken from culture after CMV antigen stimulation. The TCR comes from a human donor in good health (CMV status not recorded). Some clones in this sample may be carry-over from other donors' samples. The CDR3 DNA reads TGTGCCAGCAGCCCAGAGGACCCTAGCACAGATACGCAGTATTTT. It codes for CASSPEDPSTDTQYF. Using reference TRBV7-2 and TRBJ2-3 for the parts outside the CDR3, the full variable domain is GAGVSQSPSNKVTEKGKDVELRCDPISGHTALYWYRQSLGQGLEFLIYFQGNSAPDKSGLPSDRFSAERTGGSVSTLTIQRTQQEDSAVYLCASSPEDPSTDTQYFGPGTRLTVL.